The clone carrying this T cell receptor beta chain was counted between two and nine times. Its antigen is not identified. The V and J ends lost 2 bases and 10 bases, in that order; junction bases with no gene match: 10. The germline CDR1 and CDR2 sequences are SEHNR and FQNEAQ (reference sequence). The CDR3 is 16 amino acids. This specimen belongs to a study of TIL therapy for anti-PD-1-resistant metastatic lung cancer. The immunoSEQ assay was v3. Produced via immunoSEQ multiplex PCR; TCRdb's table is partial and in-frame only. This sample yields around 6,000 clones, of which 64% are seen a single time; more than 5.5% belongs to the top ten. Sample time point: pre-treatment sample, taken before nivolumab and TIL therapy. The tumor samples were excised metastases, mostly pleural nodules or supraclavicular lymph nodes. General observations from the study: Many TIL product clones were absent from baseline tumor, suggesting clonal contraction.

Material: tumor tissue, obtained at baseline. The TCR was taken from a person aged 25 to 80 with non-small cell lung cancer. The rearrangement uses TRBV7-9 and TRBJ1-6, with 8 bases lining up with TRBD1. The CDR3 loop reads CASSLTQGALDSPLHF. The CDR3 DNA is TGTGCCAGCAGCTTAACGCAGGGGGCGTTGGACTCACCCCTCCACTTT. Full variable domain (rest looked up from reference TRBV7-9 and TRBJ1-6): DTGVSQNPRHKITKRGQNVTFRCDPISEHNRLYWYRQTLGQGPEFLTYFQNEAQLEKSRLLSDRFSAERPKGSFSTLEIQRTEQGDSAMYLCASSLTQGALDSPLHFGNGTRLTVT.